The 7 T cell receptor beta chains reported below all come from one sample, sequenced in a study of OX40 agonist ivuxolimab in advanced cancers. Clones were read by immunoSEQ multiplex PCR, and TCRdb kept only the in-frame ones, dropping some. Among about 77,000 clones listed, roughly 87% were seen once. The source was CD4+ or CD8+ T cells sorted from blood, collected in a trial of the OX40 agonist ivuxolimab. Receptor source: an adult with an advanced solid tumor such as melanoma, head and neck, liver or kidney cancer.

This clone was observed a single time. The CDR3 DNA follows: TGCGCCAGCAGCTTGACAGGGACACTAGCCGGGGAGCTGTTTTTT. It codes for CASSLTGTLAGELFF. This chain uses TRBV5-1 with TRBJ2-2; perhaps TRBD1 as D (6 bases). The CDR3 sequence is 15 residues long. Germline values: CDR1 SGHRS, CDR2 YFSETQ. V dropped 1 base and J dropped 6 bases, with 13 bases sitting between them.

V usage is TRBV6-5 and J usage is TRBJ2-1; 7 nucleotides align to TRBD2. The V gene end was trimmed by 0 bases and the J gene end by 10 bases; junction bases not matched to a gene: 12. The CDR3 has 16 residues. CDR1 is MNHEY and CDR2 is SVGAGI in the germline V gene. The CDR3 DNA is TGTGCCAGCAGTTACTCGAGCGTTGGGGGGGGACGGGAGCAGTTCTTC. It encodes CASSYSSVGGGREQFF.

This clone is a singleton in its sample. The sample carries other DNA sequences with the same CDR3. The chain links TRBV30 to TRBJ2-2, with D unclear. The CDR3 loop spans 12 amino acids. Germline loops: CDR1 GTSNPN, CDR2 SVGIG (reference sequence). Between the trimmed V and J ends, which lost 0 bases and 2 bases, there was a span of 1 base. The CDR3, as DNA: TGTGCCTGGAGTGTTAACACCGGGGAGCTGTTTTTT. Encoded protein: CAWSVNTGELFF.

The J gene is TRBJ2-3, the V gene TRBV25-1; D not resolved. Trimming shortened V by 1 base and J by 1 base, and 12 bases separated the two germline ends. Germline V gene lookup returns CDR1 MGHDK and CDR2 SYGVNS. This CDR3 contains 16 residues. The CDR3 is CASSELTRRGTDTQYF. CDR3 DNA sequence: TGTGCCAGCAGTGAATTGACGAGGAGAGGCACAGATACGCAGTATTTT. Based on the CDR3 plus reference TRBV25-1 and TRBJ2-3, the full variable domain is EADIYQTPRYLVIGTGKKITLECSQTMGHDKMYWYQQDPGMELHLIHYSYGVNSTEKGDLSSESTVSRIRTEHFPLTLESARPSHTSQYLCASSELTRRGTDTQYFGPGTRLTVL.

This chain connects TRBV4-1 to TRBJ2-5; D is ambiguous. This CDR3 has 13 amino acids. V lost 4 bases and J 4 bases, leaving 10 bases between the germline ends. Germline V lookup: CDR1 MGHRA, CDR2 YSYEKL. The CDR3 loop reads CASSRLIGETQYF. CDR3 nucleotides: TGCGCCAGCAGCCGCCTCATAGGAGAGACCCAGTACTTC.

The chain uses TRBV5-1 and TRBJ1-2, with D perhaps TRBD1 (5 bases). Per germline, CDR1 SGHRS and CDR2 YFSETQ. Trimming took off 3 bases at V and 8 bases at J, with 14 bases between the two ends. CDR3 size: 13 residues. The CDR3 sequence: CASSSGTGGGYTF. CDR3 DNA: TGCGCCAGCAGCTCCGGGACGGGTGGGGGCTACACCTTC.

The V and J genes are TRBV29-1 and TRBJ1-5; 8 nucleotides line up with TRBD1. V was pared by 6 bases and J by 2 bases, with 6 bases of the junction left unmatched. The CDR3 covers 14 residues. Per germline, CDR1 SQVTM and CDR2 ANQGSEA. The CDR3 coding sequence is TGCAGCGTCCCAGACAGGGGAGGCAATCAGCCCCAGCATTTT. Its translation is CSVPDRGGNQPQHF.